This T cell receptor (beta chain) came from a study of T cells expressing NK-cell markers. The wider study: Sequenced donors, eight in total, included seven who were HCMV-seropositive and one who was seronegative. Study results and limitations: Of CD8+ T cells, about 1.0-8% belonged to dominant NKG2C+ clonotypes in five or six donors. Questions lingered over whether expanded NKG2C+ T cell clones were HCMV-specific.

Reprocessing the 5' RACE reads, TCRdb reports a single entry for every CDR3 protein and omits DNA. This sample's table reports some 120,000 distinct CDR3 sequences. The CDR3 is 12 amino acids. In regard to this clonotype: Its target is unknown.

The gene calls are TRBV12-3 or TRBV12-4 and TRBJ2-3; with no DNA, the TCRdb D assignment of TRBD1 cannot be verified. The source of this sequence is a woman aged 18 to 75 in good health. The source material was blood T cells: a sorted CD56 or NKG2C T cell subset, CD4+ or CD8+ T cells, or bulk PBMC T cells (not recorded which). CDR3 amino acids: CASSAGVDTQYF.